Presented here are 25 T cell receptor beta chains from one specimen sequenced in a study of T cells in women clearing cervical HPV infection. TCRdb keeps only in-frame clones here, not all; method: immunoSEQ multiplex PCR. Reported are about 24,000 clones; the ten largest clones contain roughly 5%. Sequences were obtained from blood buffy coat. Every receptor here comes from a woman between 18 and 69 years old with a cervical HPV16 infection that either progressed to CIN3+ or cleared (not recorded which).

A word on this clone: Sequencing ends 3 residues short of the CDR3 end; the germline J gene provides the rest. The rearrangement links TRBV29-1 to TRBJ2-2, with a possible D match to TRBD1 (5 bases). The CDR3 length is 14 residues. V lost 1 base to trimming and J lost 6 bases, with 12 bases between them. Germline V gene sequence: CDR1 SQVTM, CDR2 ANQGSEA. The sequenced CDR3 bases are TGCAGCGTTGAAGGGACAACCAGGTCCGGGGAG. It is translated as CSVEGTTRSGE. The CDR3, in full, reads CSVEGTTRSGELFF.

As regards this clone: The sequence runs out 3 residues before the end of the CDR3; the remainder is reconstructed from the germline J gene. The chain employs TRBV4-2 and TRBJ2-3; 12 nucleotides line up with TRBD2. V lost 1 base, J lost 4 bases, and 3 bases stayed unmatched. This CDR3 spans 16 amino acids. The germline gives CDR1 LGHNA, CDR2 YNFKEQ. This CDR3 is CASSQAASGRADTQYF. CDR3 bases read: TGTGCCAGCAGCCAAGCGGCTAGCGGGAGGGCAGATACG.

Comments on this clone: Coverage ceases 3 residues before the CDR3 finishes, and the germline J gene fills in the end. The chain carries TRBV5-1 and TRBJ1-1, with TRBD1 as a possible D gene (5 bases). CDR3 length: 15 amino acids. CDR1 and CDR2 (germline): SGHRS, YFSETQ. Trimming pared 6 bases from V and 1 base from J, leaving 16 bases between. The CDR3: CASKGIRQPNTEAFF. The sequenced part of the CDR3 DNA is TGCGCCAGCAAGGGTATTAGACAGCCGAACACTGAA.

With regard to this clone: The read halts 3 residues ahead of the CDR3 end, with the missing end drawn from the germline J gene. This rearrangement joins TRBV7-2 to TRBJ2-5; TRBD2 might be the D (5 bases). The CDR3 has 14 residues. Trimming cost V 3 bases and J 1 base, with 9 bases left between them. CDR1 and CDR2 from the germline V gene are SGHTA and FQGNSA. The sequenced CDR3 bases are TGTGCCAGCAGCTTGAGTACTAGCCAAGAGACC. Translation gives CASSLSTSQET. The complete CDR3 reads CASSLSTSQETQYF.

In the case of this clone: The read stops 3 residues short of the end of the CDR3; the missing end is completed from the germline J gene. The genes are TRBV10-1 and TRBJ2-1; unclear D gene. Trimming took 4 bases from V and 4 from J, leaving 8 bases between them. Germline CDR1 and CDR2: WNHNN and SYGVQD (reference sequence). CDR3 length equals 13 residues. The CDR3 is CASSGQRYNEQFF. The sequenced CDR3 bases are TGCGCCAGCAGTGGACAAAGATACAATGAG.

In regard to this clone: The missing CDR3 end, 3 residues past where the read stops, is filled in from the germline J gene. The rearrangement joins TRBV20-1 to TRBJ2-3; TRBD2 aligns across 13 bases. Trimming at V came to 6 bases and at J to 0 bases, leaving 12 bases not matched to a gene. The CDR3 sequence is 18 residues long. In germline, CDR1 is DFQATT, CDR2 SNEGSKA (reference sequence). The CDR3 here is CSAEPTSGRTTSTDTQYF. The covered CDR3 bases are TGCAGTGCAGAACCGACTAGCGGGAGGACTACTAGCACAGATACG.

Of note for this clone: The CDR3 extends 3 residues past the end of the read, so its final part is completed from the germline J gene. The chain carries TRBV30 and TRBJ2-4, with a possible D match to TRBD2 (5 bases). Per germline, CDR1 GTSNPN and CDR2 SVGIG (reference sequence). The length of the CDR3 is 12 residues. CDR3 loop: CAWAETNYGQYF. The part of the CDR3 DNA that was read is TGTGCCTGGGCGGAGACTAACTATGGT.

As regards this clone: Read coverage stops 3 residues before the CDR3 terminus; the germline J gene supplies the remainder. This chain uses TRBV20-1 with TRBJ2-5; the match to TRBD2 covers 9 bases. The ends lost 4 bases at V and 5 bases at J; junction bases unmatched: 5. Germline lookup yields CDR1 DFQATT and CDR2 SNEGSKA (reference sequence). The CDR3 loop spans 13 amino acids. CDR3 amino acids: CSATSSGVETQYF. CDR3 DNA (partial): TGCAGTGCTACGTCTAGCGGGGTGGAGACC.

Concerning this clone itself: The CDR3 goes on 3 residues after the read ends, and that part is filled in from the germline J gene. The chain uses TRBV28 and TRBJ2-4; D unresolved. CDR1 is MDHEN, CDR2 SYDVKM, per germline. This CDR3 is 11 amino acids long. Trimming stripped 8 bases from V and 0 bases from J, with 2 bases between. The CDR3 bases that were read are TGTGCCAGCCGAGCCAAAAACATT. Translating gives CASRAKNI. The entire CDR3 sequence reads CASRAKNIQYF.

Note on this clone: The CDR3 extends 3 residues past the end of the read, so its final part is completed from the germline J gene. This chain connects TRBV5-1 to TRBJ2-5; 8 bases map to TRBD1. This CDR3 contains 14 residues. The germline CDR1 and CDR2 sequences are SGHRS and YFSETQ. V lost 2 bases, J lost 2 bases, and 2 bases stayed unmatched. The CDR3 sequence is CASSFTGGQETQYF. CDR3 bases read: TGCGCCAGCAGCTTCACAGGGGGACAAGAGACC. Variable domain in full (rest from reference TRBV5-1 and TRBJ2-5): KAGVTQTPRYLIKTRGQQVTLSCSPISGHRSVSWYQQTPGQGLQFLFEYFSETQRNKGNFPGRFSGRQFSNSRSEMNVSTLELGDSALYLCASSFTGGQETQYFGPGTRLLVL.

Here the CDR3 reads CASSLQGPGYEQYF. The covered CDR3 bases are TGTGCCAGCAGCTTACAGGGACCTGGCTACGAG. The V and J genes are TRBV5-6 and TRBJ2-7, with D perhaps matching TRBD1 (6 bases). The read ends 3 residues shy of where the CDR3 ends; the end is completed using the germline J gene. The CDR3 contains 14 residues. Germline V gives CDR1 SGHDT, CDR2 YYEEEE. V dropped 2 bases and J dropped 3 bases, with 12 bases sitting between them.

In the case of this clone: The read finishes 3 residues shy of the CDR3 end, and the germline J gene is used to complete it. This sequence joins TRBV19 and TRBJ2-4; TRBD1 matches at 9 bases. The germline V gene has CDR1 LNHDA and CDR2 SQIVND (reference sequence). This CDR3 has 16 residues. Incomplete CDR3 DNA: TGTGCCAGTAGTACCTTGACAGGGGGAGCCAACTATGGT. Amino acids: CASSTLTGGANYG. The full CDR3 protein is CASSTLTGGANYGQYF.

Concerning this clone: The read comes to an end 3 residues before the CDR3 does, leaving the germline J gene to fill in the end. J is TRBJ2-7 and V is TRBV11-2, with D perhaps TRBD2 (6 bases). Germline lookup yields CDR1 SGHAT and CDR2 FQNNGV. The ends were cut back, 0 bases at V and 4 bases at J, with 10 bases in the middle. This CDR3 is built from 14 residues. The covered CDR3 bases are TGTGCCAGCAGCTTAGAGGTTAGCGGTTACGAG. It specifies CASSLEVSGYE. The full CDR3 reads CASSLEVSGYEQYF.

Points on this clone: Read coverage stops 3 residues before the CDR3 terminus; the germline J gene supplies the remainder. The V and J genes are TRBV7-9 and TRBJ2-5, with D unresolved. Germline V gene data show CDR1 as SEHNR and CDR2 as FQNEAQ (reference sequence). The CDR3 is 12 amino acids. Trimming shortened V by 0 bases and J by 4 bases, and 3 bases separated the two germline ends. The covered CDR3 bases are TGTGCCAGCAGCTTAGCTAGAGAGACC. This translates into CASSLARET. The CDR3 reads in full as CASSLARETQYF.

Notes on this clone: With the read ending 3 residues before the CDR3 end, the germline J gene is used to fill in that end. The genes are TRBV5-5 and TRBJ1-2, with unresolved D. The ends were cut back, 1 base at V and 7 bases at J, with 11 bases in the middle. CDR3 size: 13 residues. Looked up from germline, CDR1 is SGHKS and CDR2 is YYEKEE (reference sequence). CDR3 bases read: TGTGCCAGCAGCTTGCAGGCAGGCGCTGGC. Amino acids: CASSLQAGAG. The whole CDR3 sequence reads CASSLQAGAGYTF. Looking up the rest from reference TRBV5-5 and TRBJ1-2 gives the full variable domain: DAGVTQSPTHLIKTRGQQVTLRCSPISGHKSVSWYQQVLGQGPQFIFQYYEKEERGRGNFPDRFSARQFPNYSSELNVNALLLGDSALYLCASSLQAGAGYTFGSGTRLTVV.

Concerning this clone itself: The read is 3 residues too short to cover the CDR3 end, so that end is filled in from the germline J gene. The chain links TRBV20-1 to TRBJ2-7, with D possibly matching TRBD1 (6 bases). V lost 3 bases and J lost 3, with 18 bases in between. Germline CDR1 DFQATT, CDR2 SNEGSKA (reference sequence). This CDR3 spans 15 amino acids. The part of the CDR3 DNA that was read is TGCAGTGCTAGCTCCGGGACAACGAAGGGCTACGAG. Residues: CSASSGTTKGYE. The CDR3 reads in full as CSASSGTTKGYEQYF.

Notes on this clone: Read data end 3 residues before the CDR3 end; the end is taken from the germline J gene. The rearrangement links TRBV2 to TRBJ2-3; tentative D call: TRBD1 (6 bases). Germline values: CDR1 SNHLY, CDR2 FYNNEI. There are 17 residues in the CDR3. CDR3 bases read: TGTGCCAGCAGTGACTCCTATCCCAACAGGGTTCAGAAGCCG. Protein product: CASSDSYPNRVQKP. From start to end, the CDR3 is CASSDSYPNRVQKPQYF.

As concerns this clone: The read halts 3 residues ahead of the CDR3 end, with the missing end drawn from the germline J gene. The rearrangement uses TRBV7-9 and TRBJ1-2; 9 nucleotides align to TRBD1. Germline V gene data show CDR1 as SEHNR and CDR2 as FQNEAQ (reference sequence). The CDR3 is 12 amino acids. The CDR3 sequence is CASSRDREGYTF. The CDR3 DNA, read in part, is TGTGCCAGCAGCCGGGACAGGGAAGGC. Full variable domain (rest looked up from reference TRBV7-9 and TRBJ1-2): DTGVSQNPRHKITKRGQNVTFRCDPISEHNRLYWYRQTLGQGPEFLTYFQNEAQLEKSRLLSDRFSAERPKGSFSTLEIQRTEQGDSAMYLCASSRDREGYTFGSGTRLTVV.

Incomplete CDR3 DNA: TGTGCCAGCAGCTTGGGTGGGGGGGTTTACACCGGGGAG. Encoded protein: CASSLGGGVYTGE. The CDR3 in its entirety is CASSLGGGVYTGELFF. The chain combines TRBV5-4 with TRBJ2-2; 7 bases agree with TRBD2. From the germline J gene comes the end of the CDR3, since the read stops 3 residues before it. The ends lost 0 bases at V and 3 bases at J; junction bases unmatched: 5. The germline CDR1 and CDR2 sequences are SGHNT and YYREEE (reference sequence). The CDR3 consists of 16 residues.

Remarks on this clone: The missing CDR3 end, 3 residues past where the read stops, is filled in from the germline J gene. The gene calls are TRBV19 and TRBJ2-2; 9 nucleotides match TRBD2. Unmatched junction bases numbered 3, after V lost 0 bases and J lost 1 base. CDR1 and CDR2 (germline): LNHDA, SQIVND (reference sequence). CDR3 length: 17 residues. The sequenced CDR3 bases are TGTGCCAGTAGTATAGATCATAGCGGGGGGAACACCGGGGAG. Translation: CASSIDHSGGNTGE. The CDR3 as a whole reads CASSIDHSGGNTGELFF.

Regarding this clone: The read falls 3 residues short of the CDR3 end, and the missing part is taken from the germline J gene. The V call is TRBV5-1, the J call TRBJ2-1; 7 nucleotides agree with TRBD2. From germline, CDR1 is SGHRS and CDR2 YFSETQ. With V trimmed by 3 bases and J by 4 bases, 10 bases remained unmatched. The CDR3 has 16 amino acids. The CDR3 DNA, read in part, is TGCGCCAGCAGCTCCCCCGGACTAGGGAATTACAATGAG. It encodes CASSSPGLGNYNE. The entire CDR3 protein reads CASSSPGLGNYNEQFF.

With regard to this clone: The observed sequence ends 3 residues before the CDR3 terminus, with the missing tail filled in from the germline J gene. The V call is TRBV6-2 or TRBV6-3, the J call TRBJ2-7, with D possibly matching TRBD2 (6 bases). Trimming took 6 bases from V and 4 from J, leaving 10 bases between them. The CDR3 runs 12 residues. Germline V CDR1 and CDR2: MNHEY, SVGEGT. The CDR3 is CASSRGGYEQYF. Partial CDR3 DNA: TGTGCCAGCAGCCGGGGAGGATACGAG.

Regarding this clone: The read ends 3 residues shy of where the CDR3 ends; the end is completed using the germline J gene. The V and J genes are TRBV2 and TRBJ1-4, with 8 bases that match TRBD1. The V and J ends lost 2 bases and 8 bases, in that order; junction bases with no gene match: 10. The CDR3 is 16 residues long. From germline, CDR1 is SNHLY and CDR2 FYNNEI. CDR3 amino acids: CASSEPRTGWEEKLFF. The CDR3 DNA, read in part, is TGTGCCAGCAGTGAACCACGGACAGGGTGGGAGGAAAAA. The entire variable domain, with the rest obtained from reference TRBV2 and TRBJ1-4, is as follows: EPEVTQTPSHQVTQMGQEVILRCVPISNHLYFYWYRQILGQKVEFLVSFYNNEISEKSEIFDDQFSVERPDGSNFTLKIRSTKLEDSAMYFCASSEPRTGWEEKLFFGSGTQLSVL.

A word on this clone: The sequenced fragment ends 3 residues before the CDR3 boundary, so the rest is inferred from the germline J gene. The chain uses TRBV7-9 and TRBJ2-7; 7 bases match TRBD1. Germline CDR1 is SEHNR and CDR2 is FQNEAQ (reference sequence). The length of the CDR3 is 13 residues. The V gene end was trimmed by 8 bases and the J gene end by 6 bases; junction bases not matched to a gene: 10. The CDR3 is CASGSSTGIEQYF. Partial CDR3 DNA: TGTGCCAGCGGCTCTTCGACAGGGATCGAG.

CDR3 bases read: TGTGCCAGCAGTTCGAACAGGGATGTGGCCGAGGGTGGGGAG. Translation: CASSSNRDVAEGGE. The entire CDR3 is CASSSNRDVAEGGELFF. The rearrangement joins TRBV27 to TRBJ2-2, with D possibly being TRBD1 (6 bases). From the germline J gene comes the end of the CDR3, since the read stops 3 residues before it. This CDR3 region has 17 residues. Germline values: CDR1 MNHEY, CDR2 SMNVEV (reference sequence). V lost 4 bases, J lost 8 bases, and 23 bases lay in between.